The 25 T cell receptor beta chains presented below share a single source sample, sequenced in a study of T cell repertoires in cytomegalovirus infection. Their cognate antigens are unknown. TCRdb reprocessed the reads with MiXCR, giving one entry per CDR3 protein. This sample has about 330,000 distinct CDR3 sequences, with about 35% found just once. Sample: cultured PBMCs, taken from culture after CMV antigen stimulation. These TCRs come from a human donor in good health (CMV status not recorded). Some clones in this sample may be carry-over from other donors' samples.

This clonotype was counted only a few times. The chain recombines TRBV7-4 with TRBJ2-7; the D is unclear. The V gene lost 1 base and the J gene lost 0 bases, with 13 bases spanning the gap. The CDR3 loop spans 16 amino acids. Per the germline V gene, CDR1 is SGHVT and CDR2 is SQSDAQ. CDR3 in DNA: TGTGCCAGCAGCTTAGTTTCCGGAAGCAGCTCCTACGAGCAGTACGTC. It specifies CASSLVSGSSSYEQYV.

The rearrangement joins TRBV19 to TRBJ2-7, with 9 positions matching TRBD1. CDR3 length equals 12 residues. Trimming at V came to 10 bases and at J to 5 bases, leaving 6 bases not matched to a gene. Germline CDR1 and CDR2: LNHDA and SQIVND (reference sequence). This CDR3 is CATRTGGHEQYF. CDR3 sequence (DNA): TGTGCCACACGAACAGGGGGCCACGAGCAGTACTTC.

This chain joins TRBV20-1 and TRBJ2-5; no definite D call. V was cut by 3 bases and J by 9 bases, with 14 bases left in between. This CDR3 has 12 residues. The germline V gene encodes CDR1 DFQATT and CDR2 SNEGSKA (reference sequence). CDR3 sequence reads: CSARDAEMAQYF. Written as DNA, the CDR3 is TGCAGTGCTAGGGACGCCGAGATGGCCCAGTACTTC.

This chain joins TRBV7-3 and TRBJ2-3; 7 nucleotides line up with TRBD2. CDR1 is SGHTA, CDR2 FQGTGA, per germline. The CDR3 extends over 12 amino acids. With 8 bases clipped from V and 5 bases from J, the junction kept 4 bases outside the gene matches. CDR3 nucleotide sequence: TGTGCCAGCCAGGGCGGGGGAGATACGCAGTATTTT. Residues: CASQGGGDTQYF.

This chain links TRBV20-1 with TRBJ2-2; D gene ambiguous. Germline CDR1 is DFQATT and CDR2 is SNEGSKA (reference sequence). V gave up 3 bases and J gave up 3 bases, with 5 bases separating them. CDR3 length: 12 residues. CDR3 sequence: CSARPDTGELFF. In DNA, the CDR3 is TGCAGTGCTAGGCCCGACACCGGGGAGCTGTTTTTT.

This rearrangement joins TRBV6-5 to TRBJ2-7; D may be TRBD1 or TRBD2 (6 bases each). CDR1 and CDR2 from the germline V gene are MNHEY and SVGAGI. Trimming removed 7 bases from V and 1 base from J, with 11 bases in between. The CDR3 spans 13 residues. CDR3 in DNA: TGTGCCAGCAACGGGGGCCGTTCCTACGAGCAGTACTTC. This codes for CASNGGRSYEQYF.

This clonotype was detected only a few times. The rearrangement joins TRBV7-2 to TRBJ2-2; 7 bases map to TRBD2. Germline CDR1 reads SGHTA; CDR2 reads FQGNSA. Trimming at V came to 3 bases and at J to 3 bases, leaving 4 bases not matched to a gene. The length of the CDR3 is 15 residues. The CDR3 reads CASSFGTTHTGELFF. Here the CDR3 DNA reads TGTGCCAGCAGCTTCGGGACTACCCACACCGGGGAGCTGTTTTTT.

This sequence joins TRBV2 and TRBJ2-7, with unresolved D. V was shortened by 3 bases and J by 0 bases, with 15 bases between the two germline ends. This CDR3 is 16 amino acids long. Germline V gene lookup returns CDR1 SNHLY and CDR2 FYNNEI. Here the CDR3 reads CASSDLVTSASYEQYF. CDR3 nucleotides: TGTGCCAGCAGTGACTTAGTGACTTCCGCCTCCTACGAGCAGTACTTC.

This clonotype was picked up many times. CDR3: CASSFSIWAEAFF. CDR3 DNA sequence: TGTGCCAGCAGCTTCAGTATCTGGGCTGAAGCTTTCTTT. This chain connects TRBV7-2 to TRBJ1-1; D is undetermined. Germline CDR1 is SGHTA and CDR2 is FQGNSA. The CDR3 covers 13 residues. Trimming stripped 3 bases from V and 6 bases from J, with 11 bases between.

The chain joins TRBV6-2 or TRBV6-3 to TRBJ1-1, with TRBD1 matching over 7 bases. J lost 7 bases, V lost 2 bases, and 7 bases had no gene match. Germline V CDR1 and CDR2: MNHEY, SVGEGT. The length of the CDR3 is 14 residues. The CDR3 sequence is CASSYPHRQGEAFF. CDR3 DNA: TGTGCCAGCAGTTACCCCCATCGACAGGGTGAAGCTTTCTTT.

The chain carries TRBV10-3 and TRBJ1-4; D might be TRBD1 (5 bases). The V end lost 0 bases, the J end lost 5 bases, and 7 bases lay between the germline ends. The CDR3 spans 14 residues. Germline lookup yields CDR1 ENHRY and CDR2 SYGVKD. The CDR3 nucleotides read TGTGCCATCAGTGAGTCGTGGGACAATGAAAAACTGTTTTTT. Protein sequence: CAISESWDNEKLFF.

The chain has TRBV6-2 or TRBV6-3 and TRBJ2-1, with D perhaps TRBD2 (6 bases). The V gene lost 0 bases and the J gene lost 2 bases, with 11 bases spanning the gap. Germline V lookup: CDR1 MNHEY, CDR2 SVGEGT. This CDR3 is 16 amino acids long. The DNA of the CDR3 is TGTGCCAGCAGTTACTCTAGCGGAGCTCCCTACAATGAGCAGTTCTTC. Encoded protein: CASSYSSGAPYNEQFF.

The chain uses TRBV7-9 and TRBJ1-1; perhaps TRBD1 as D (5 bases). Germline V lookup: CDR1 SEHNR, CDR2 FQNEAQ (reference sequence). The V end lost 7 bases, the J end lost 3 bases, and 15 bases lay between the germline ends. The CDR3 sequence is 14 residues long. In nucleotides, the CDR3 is TGTGCCAGCACCCCGGGGCTGAGGGACACTGAAGCTTTCTTT. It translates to CASTPGLRDTEAFF.

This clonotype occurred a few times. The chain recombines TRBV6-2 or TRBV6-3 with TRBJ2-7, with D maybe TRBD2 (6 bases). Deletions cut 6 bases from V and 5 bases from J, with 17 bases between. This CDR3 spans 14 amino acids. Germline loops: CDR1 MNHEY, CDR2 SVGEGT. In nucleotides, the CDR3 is TGTGCCAGCAGCCAGAGCCCAACTAGCAACGAGCAGTACTTC. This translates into CASSQSPTSNEQYF.

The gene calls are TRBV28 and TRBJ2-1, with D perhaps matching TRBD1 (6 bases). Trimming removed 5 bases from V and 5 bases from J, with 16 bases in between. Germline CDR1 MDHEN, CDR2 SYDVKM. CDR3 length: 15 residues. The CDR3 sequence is CASSNGQSSHNEQFF. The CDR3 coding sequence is TGTGCCAGCAGTAACGGACAGAGCTCACACAATGAGCAGTTCTTC.

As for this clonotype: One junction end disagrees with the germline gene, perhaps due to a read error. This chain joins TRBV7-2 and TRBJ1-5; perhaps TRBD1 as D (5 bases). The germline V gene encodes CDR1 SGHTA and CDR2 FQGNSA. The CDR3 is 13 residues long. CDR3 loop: CASSLRGDQSQHF. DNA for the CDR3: TGTGCCAGCAGCTTAAGAGGGGATCAGTCCCAGCATTTT.

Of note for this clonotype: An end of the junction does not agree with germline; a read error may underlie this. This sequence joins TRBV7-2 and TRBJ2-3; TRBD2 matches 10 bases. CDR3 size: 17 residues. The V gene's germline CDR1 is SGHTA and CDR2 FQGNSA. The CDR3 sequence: CASSLSASGGRTDTQCF. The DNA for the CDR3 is TGTGCCAGCAGCTTATCGGCTAGCGGGGGACGCACAGATACGCAGTGTTTT.

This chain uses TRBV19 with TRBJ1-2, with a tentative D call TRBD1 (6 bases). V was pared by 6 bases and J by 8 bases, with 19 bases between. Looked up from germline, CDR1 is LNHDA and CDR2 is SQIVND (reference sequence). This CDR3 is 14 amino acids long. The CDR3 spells CASRFERGAAGYTF. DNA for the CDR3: TGTGCCAGTAGATTCGAGCGGGGGGCGGCCGGCTACACCTTC.

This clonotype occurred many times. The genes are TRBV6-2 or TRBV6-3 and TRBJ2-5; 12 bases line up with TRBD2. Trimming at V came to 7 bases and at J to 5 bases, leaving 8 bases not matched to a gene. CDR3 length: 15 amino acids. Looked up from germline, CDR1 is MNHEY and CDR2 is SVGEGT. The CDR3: CASTKLAGGGETQYF. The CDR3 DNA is TGTGCCAGCACCAAGCTAGCGGGAGGGGGGGAGACCCAGTACTTC.

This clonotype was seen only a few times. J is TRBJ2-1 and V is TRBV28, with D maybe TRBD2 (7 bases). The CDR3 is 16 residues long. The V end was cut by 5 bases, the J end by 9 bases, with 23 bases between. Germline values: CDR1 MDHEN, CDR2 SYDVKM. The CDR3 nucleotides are TGTGCCAGCAGTGCCTTTAGGGGGAGGGCCCAATCTGAGCAGTTCTTC. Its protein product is CASSAFRGRAQSEQFF. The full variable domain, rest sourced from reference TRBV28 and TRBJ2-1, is DVKVTQSSRYLVKRTGEKVFLECVQDMDHENMFWYRQDPGLGLRLIYFSYDVKMKEKGDIPEGYSVSREKKERFSLILESASTNQTSMYLCASSAFRGRAQSEQFFGPGTRLTVL.

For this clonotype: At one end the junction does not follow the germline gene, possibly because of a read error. The CDR3 DNA reads as TGTGCCAGCAGCCCCGCCCTAAGGGCGATTATCTTC. It encodes CASSPALRAIIF. V and J are TRBV7-2 and TRBJ2-5; D not certain. Germline CDR1 is SGHTA and CDR2 is FQGNSA. The CDR3 totals 12 residues. Supplemented by reference TRBV7-2 and TRBJ2-5, the full variable domain reads GAGVSQSPSNKVTEKGKDVELRCDPISGHTALYWYRQSLGQGLEFLIYFQGNSAPDKSGLPSDRFSAERTGGSVSTLTIQRTQQEDSAVYLCASSPALRAIIFGPGTRLLVL.

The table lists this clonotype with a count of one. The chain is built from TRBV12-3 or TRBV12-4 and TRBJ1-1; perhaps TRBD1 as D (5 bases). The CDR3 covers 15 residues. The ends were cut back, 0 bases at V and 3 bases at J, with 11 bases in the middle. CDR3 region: CASSLASLGDTEAFF. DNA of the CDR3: TGTGCCAGCAGTTTAGCGTCTTTGGGGGACACTGAAGCTTTCTTT.

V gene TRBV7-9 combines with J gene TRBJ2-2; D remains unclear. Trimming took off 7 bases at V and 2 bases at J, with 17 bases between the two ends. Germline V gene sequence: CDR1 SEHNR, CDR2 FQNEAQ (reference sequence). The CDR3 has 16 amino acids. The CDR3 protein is CASTPRFRINTGELFF. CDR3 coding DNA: TGTGCCAGCACCCCAAGGTTTCGGATCAACACCGGGGAGCTGTTTTTT.

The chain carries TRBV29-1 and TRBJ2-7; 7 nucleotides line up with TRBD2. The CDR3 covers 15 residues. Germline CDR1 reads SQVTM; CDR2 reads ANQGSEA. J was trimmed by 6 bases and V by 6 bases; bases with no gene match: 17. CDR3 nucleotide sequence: TGCAGCGTCTCCCCCTCCGGGGGGAGGGCGGCCGAGCAGTACTTC. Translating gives CSVSPSGGRAAEQYF.

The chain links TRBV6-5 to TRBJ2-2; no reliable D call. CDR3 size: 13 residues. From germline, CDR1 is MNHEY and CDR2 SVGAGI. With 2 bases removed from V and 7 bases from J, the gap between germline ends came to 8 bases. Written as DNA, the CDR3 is TGTGCCAGCAGTTACAGCTACAACGGGGAGCTGTTTTTT. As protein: CASSYSYNGELFF.